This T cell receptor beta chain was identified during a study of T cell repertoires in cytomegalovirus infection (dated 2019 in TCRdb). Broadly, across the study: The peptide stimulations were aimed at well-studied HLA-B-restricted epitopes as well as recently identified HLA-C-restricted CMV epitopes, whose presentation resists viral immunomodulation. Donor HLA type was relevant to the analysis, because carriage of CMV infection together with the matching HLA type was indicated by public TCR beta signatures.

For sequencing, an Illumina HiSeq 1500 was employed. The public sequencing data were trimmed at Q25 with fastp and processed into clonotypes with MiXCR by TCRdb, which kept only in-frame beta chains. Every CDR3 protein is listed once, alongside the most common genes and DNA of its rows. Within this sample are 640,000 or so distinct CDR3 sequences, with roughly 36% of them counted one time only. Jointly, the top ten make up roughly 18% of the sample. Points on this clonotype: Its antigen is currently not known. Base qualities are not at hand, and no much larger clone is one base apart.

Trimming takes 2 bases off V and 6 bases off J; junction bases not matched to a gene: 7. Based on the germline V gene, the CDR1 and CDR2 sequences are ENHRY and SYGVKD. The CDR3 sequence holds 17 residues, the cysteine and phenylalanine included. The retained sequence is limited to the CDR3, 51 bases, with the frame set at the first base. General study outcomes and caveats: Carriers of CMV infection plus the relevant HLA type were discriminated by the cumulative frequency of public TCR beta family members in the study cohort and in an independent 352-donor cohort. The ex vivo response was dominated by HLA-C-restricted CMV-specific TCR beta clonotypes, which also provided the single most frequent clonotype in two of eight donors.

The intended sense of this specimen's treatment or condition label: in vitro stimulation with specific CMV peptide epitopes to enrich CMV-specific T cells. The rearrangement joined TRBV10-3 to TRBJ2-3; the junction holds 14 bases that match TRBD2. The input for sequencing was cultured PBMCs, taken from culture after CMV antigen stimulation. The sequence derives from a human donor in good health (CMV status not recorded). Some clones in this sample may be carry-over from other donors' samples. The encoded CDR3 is CAISEEGLAGGQDTQYF. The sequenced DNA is TGTGCCATCAGTGAGGAAGGACTAGCGGGAGGCCAGGATACGCAGTATTTT.